This TCR beta chain was captured by sequencing in a study of T cells in Graves' hyperthyroidism and ophthalmopathy. The study, taken as a whole, reports: Ophthalmopathy cases were set apart from stable hyperthyroidism by a 13 V-J model.

The CDR3 is made up of 16 amino acids. Germline CDR1 and CDR2: KGHDR and SFDVKD. Losses at the gene ends were 0 bases for V and 7 bases for J; bases not matched to a gene: 5. This clonotype has at least ten counts. Its antigen is unknown. TCR beta CDR3 regions were amplified from RNA. The TCR CDR3 first-round RT-PCR relied on the HTBI primer set. TCRdb ran MiXCR on the multiplex PCR reads and lists one entry per CDR3 protein. This sample has about 640,000 distinct CDR3 sequences; under 25% occur once, and the top ten carry under 35%. The chain employs TRBV24-1 and TRBJ2-1; 10 positions agree with TRBD2. The receptor was derived from a man younger than 40 with Graves' ophthalmopathy. The source material was blood. The DNA for the CDR3 is TGTGCCACCAGTGATTTGTTCCTAGCGGGAGAGAATGAGCAGTTCTTC. Residues: CATSDLFLAGENEQFF.